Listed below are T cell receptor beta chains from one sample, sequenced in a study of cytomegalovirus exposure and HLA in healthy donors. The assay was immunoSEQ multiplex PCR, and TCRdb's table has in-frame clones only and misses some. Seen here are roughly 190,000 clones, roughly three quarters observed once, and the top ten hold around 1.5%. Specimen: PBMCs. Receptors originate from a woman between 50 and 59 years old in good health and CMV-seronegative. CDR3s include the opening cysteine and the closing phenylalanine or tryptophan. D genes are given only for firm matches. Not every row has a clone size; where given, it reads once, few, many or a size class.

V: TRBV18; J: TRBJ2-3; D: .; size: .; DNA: TGTGCCAGCTCACCACGAAGGGGCCGCACAGATACGCAGTATTTT; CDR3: CASSPRRGRTDTQYF
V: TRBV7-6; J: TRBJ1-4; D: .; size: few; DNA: TGTGCCAGCAGCTTAGGTTCGGGGAGAGGCGGAAAACTGTTTTTT; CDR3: CASSLGSGRGGKLFF
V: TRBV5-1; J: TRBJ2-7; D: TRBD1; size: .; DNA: TGCGCCAGCGCGTCCGGGACAGGGGTAAGAGAGCAGTACTTC; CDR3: CASASGTGVREQYF
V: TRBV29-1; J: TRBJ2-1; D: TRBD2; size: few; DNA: TGCAGCGTTGTCAGCGGGGTAGCCCAGTTCTTC; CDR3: CSVVSGVAQFF
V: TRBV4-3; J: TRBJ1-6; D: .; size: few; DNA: TGCGCCAGCAGCCAAGCCCCCTCTTTTATCGGTTCACCCCTCCACTTT; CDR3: CASSQAPSFIGSPLHF
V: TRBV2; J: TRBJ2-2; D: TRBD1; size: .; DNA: TGTGCCAGCAGACTGGACAGGTCAACCGGGGAGCTGTTTTTT; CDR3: CASRLDRSTGELFF
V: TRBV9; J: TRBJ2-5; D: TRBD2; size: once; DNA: TGTGCCAGCAGCCCAACTGGACTAGCGGGGCAAGAGACCCAGTACTTC; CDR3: CASSPTGLAGQETQYF
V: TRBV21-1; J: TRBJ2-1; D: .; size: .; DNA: TGTGCCAGCAGCGGTCGACTAGCGGGGGAGAATGAGCAGTTCTTC; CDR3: CASSGRLAGENEQFF
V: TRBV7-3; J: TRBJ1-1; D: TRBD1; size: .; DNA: TGTGCCAGCAGCGCGGGACAGGCGAACACTGAAGCTTTCTTT; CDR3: CASSAGQANTEAFF
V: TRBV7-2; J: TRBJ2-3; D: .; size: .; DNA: TGTGCCAGCAGCTTTGGACTTCTCACAGATACGCAGTATTTT; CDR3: CASSFGLLTDTQYF
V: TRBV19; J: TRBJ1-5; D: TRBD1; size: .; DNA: TGTGCCAGTAGGGACAGGGGCGAGCAGCCCCAGCATTTT; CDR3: CASRDRGEQPQHF
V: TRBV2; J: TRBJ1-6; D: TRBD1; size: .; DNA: TGTGCCAGCAGAGAGACAGGGGTCAATTCACCCCTCCACTTT; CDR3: CASRETGVNSPLHF
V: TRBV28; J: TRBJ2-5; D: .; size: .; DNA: TGTGCCAGCAGAGCCCCTATAGCATCCGAGACCCAGTACTTC; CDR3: CASRAPIASETQYF
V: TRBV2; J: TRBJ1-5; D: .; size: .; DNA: TGTGCCAGCAGCCAGATTGGCCAGCCCCAGCATTTT; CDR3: CASSQIGQPQHF
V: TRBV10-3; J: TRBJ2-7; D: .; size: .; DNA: TGTGCCATCAGTGAAATGGGCCCTAAAGGCGCCTACGAGCAGTACTTC; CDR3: CAISEMGPKGAYEQYF
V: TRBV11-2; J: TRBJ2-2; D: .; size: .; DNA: TGTGCCAGCAGCTCCTGGACAGTGGAGACCACCGGGGAGCTGTTTTTT; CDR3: CASSSWTVETTGELFF
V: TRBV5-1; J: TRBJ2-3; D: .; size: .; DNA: TGCGCCAGCAGCTTGTACCCAGCGGATACGCAGTATTTT; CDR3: CASSLYPADTQYF
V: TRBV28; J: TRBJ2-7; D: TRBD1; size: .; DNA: TGTGCCAGCAGCAGGGGACAGCACTACGAGCAGTACTTC; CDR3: CASSRGQHYEQYF
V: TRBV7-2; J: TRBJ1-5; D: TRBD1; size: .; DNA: TGTGCCAGCAGCTTAGAGACAGGGGGTCAGCCCCAGCATTTT; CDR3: CASSLETGGQPQHF
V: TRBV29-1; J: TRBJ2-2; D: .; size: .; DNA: TGCAGCGCGCGCCAGGGAAACACCGGGGAGCTGTTTTTT; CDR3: CSARQGNTGELFF
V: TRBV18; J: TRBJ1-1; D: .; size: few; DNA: TGTGCCAGCTCACTAGTCGTATCGGACACTGAAGCTTTCTTT; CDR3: CASSLVVSDTEAFF
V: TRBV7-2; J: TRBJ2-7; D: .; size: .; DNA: TGTGCCAGCAGCTTAGAAACTAGCACTCTCTACGAGCAGTACTTC; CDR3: CASSLETSTLYEQYF
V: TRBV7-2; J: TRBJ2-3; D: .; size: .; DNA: TGTGCCAGCAGCTCGGACCGGGGAGCAGATACGCAGTATTTT; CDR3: CASSSDRGADTQYF
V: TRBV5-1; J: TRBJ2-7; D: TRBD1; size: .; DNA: TGCGCCAGCAGCTTGGAGGGCAGGGGGCAGGTCGAGCAGTACTTC; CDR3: CASSLEGRGQVEQYF
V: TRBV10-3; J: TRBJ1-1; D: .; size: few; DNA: TGTGCCATCAGTGGGGCCCGGAACACTGAAGCTTTCTTT; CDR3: CAISGARNTEAFF
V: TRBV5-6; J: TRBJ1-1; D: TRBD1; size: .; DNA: TGTGCCAGCAGCTTGGCTGGAGGGACAGGGGGCACTGAAGCTTTCTTT; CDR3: CASSLAGGTGGTEAFF
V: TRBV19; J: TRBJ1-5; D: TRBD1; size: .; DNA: TGTGCCAGTAGTACTTGGACAGGGGAAAATCAGCCCCAGCATTTT; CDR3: CASSTWTGENQPQHF
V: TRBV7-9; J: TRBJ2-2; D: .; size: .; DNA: TGTGCCAGCAGCTTAGAATCTCCCACCGGGGAGCTGTTTTTT; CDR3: CASSLESPTGELFF
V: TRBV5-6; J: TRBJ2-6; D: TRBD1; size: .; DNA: TGTGCCAGCAGCCCAACGGACAGGCACTCTGGGGCCAACGTCCTGACTTTC; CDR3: CASSPTDRHSGANVLTF
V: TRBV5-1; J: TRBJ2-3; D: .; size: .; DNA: TGCGCCAGCAGCTTGGCCCGGGGGGCTAGCACAGATACGCAGTATTTT; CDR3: CASSLARGASTDTQYF
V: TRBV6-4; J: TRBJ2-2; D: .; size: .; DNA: TGTGCCACCCGCCCGTCCCCGAGCACCGGGGAGCTGTTTTTT; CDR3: CATRPSPSTGELFF
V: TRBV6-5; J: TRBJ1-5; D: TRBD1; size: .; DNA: TGTGCCAGCAGGAAGGACAGGGGAAGCAATCAGCCCCAGCATTTT; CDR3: CASRKDRGSNQPQHF
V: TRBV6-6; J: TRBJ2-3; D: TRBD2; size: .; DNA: TGTGCCAGCAGCCCACTAGCGGGGGGATCCGGCACGCAGTATTTT; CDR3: CASSPLAGGSGTQYF
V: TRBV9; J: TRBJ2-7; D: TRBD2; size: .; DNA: TGTGCCAGCAGCGGCCGACTAGCGGGAGGGGGTGAGCAGTACTTC; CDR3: CASSGRLAGGGEQYF
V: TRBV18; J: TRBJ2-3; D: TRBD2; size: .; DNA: TGTGCCAGCTCCCCTGGAATAGCGGGAGGTGCAGATACGCAGTATTTT; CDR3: CASSPGIAGGADTQYF
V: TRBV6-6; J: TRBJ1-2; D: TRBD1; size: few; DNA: TGTGCCAGCAGTGACAGGGGAGTCTATGGCTACACCTTC; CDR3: CASSDRGVYGYTF
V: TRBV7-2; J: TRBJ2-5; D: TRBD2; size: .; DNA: TGTGCCAGCAGCTTAGGGGGAGGGAAAGAGACCCAGTACTTC; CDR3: CASSLGGGKETQYF
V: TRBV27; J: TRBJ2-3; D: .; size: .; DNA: TGTGCCAGCAGTCGGGGAGGCACAGATACGCAGTATTTT; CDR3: CASSRGGTDTQYF
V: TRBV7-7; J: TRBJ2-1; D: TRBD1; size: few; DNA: TGTGCTAGCAGCCCCGACCCAGGGGGCAATGAGCAGTTCTTC; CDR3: CASSPDPGGNEQFF
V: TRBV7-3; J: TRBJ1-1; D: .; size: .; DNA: TGTGCCAGCAGCTCCCTCGCGGGCACTGAAGCTTTCTTT; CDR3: CASSSLAGTEAFF
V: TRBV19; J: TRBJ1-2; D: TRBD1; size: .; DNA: TGTGCCAGTAGTCCTGGGACAGGATTCTATGGCTACACCTTC; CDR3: CASSPGTGFYGYTF
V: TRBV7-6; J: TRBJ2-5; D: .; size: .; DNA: TGTGCCAGCAGCCTCCAATACAACCAAGAGACCCAGTACTTC; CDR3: CASSLQYNQETQYF
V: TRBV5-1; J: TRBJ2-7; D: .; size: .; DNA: TGCGCCAGCAGCTTCGGGGGAAATGGACACGAGCAGTACTTC; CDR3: CASSFGGNGHEQYF
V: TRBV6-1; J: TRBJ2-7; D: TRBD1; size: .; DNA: TGTGCCAGCATCCGGGACAGGGCTTCCTACGAGCAGTACTTC; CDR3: CASIRDRASYEQYF
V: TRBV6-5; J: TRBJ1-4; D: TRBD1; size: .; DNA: TGTGCCAGCAGCAAGGACAGGGCAACTAATGAAAAACTGTTTTTT; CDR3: CASSKDRATNEKLFF
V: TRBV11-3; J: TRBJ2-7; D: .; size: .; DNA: TGTGCCAGCAGCCCGGGGGACTCCTCCTACGAGCAGTACTTC; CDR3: CASSPGDSSYEQYF
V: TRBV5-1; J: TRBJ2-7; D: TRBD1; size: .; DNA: TGCGCCAGCAGCTTGCGACAGGACAGGTATGAGGAGCAGTACTTC; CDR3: CASSLRQDRYEEQYF
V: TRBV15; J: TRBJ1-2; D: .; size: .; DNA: TGTGCCACCAGTTGGCGGGCTAACTATGGCTACACCTTC; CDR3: CATSWRANYGYTF
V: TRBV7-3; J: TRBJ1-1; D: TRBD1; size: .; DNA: TGTGCCAGCAGTCGGGACAGAAGGAACACTGAAGCTTTCTTT; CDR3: CASSRDRRNTEAFF
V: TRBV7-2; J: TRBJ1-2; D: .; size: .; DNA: TGTGCCAGCAGCTTACAACAGGACTATGGCTACACCTTC; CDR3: CASSLQQDYGYTF
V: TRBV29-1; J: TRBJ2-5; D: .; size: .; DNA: TGCAGCGTTGGACCAGGGTTGGAGACCCAGTACTTC; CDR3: CSVGPGLETQYF